These T cell receptor beta chains were read from a single sample in a study of metastatic and nonmetastatic thyroid tumors. Through MiXCR, TCRdb re-clonotyped the PCR reads. Here the sample spans approximately 82,000 clones, roughly an eighth being singletons. Sample: tumor tissue. These receptors were obtained from a female donor with papillary thyroid cancer or a benign thyroid nodule (not recorded which). Some clones in this sample may be carry-over from other donors' samples. The CDR3 runs from the conserved cysteine through the conserved F or W. The D gene is left open where the match is weak. Rows give clone size only sometimes, using once, few, many, or a class for an expanded clone.

CDR3	DNA	V	size	J	D
CASSLGARPEQFF	TGTGCCAGCAGCCTAGGGGCTAGACCCGAGCAGTTCTTC	TRBV11-2	many	TRBJ2-1	NA
CASSLENRANYGYTF	TGTGCCAGCAGCTTAGAGAACAGAGCTAACTATGGCTACACCTTC	TRBV11-3	many	TRBJ1-2	NA
CSARDSTGQGYEQFF	TGCAGTGCTAGAGATTCTACGGGACAGGGGTATGAGCAGTTCTTC	TRBV20-1	many	TRBJ2-1	TRBD1
CASSLDLRGKRRTDTQYF	TGTGCCAGCAGCTTAGACCTCAGGGGGAAGAGACGCACAGATACGCAGTATTTT	TRBV11-2	many	TRBJ2-3	TRBD1
CASSLGGRMNQPQHF	TGCGCCAGCAGCTTGGGCGGACGCATGAATCAGCCCCAGCATTTT	TRBV5-1	many	TRBJ1-5	NA
CASSYMAAYEQFF	TGTGCCAGCAGTTACATGGCGGCCTATGAGCAGTTCTTC	TRBV6-2/TRBV6-3	many	TRBJ2-1	NA
CSAQRLTLGGELFF	TGCAGTGCTCAACGACTCACTTTGGGCGGGGAGCTGTTTTTT	TRBV20-1	many	TRBJ2-2	NA
CAISQTGIRTLYEQYF	TGTGCCATCAGTCAGACCGGGATAAGGACCTTGTACGAGCAGTACTTC	TRBV10-3	few	TRBJ2-7	NA
CASSLEGQGWDTEAFF	TGTGCCAGCAGCTTGGAGGGACAGGGCTGGGACACTGAAGCTTTCTTT	TRBV11-1	many	TRBJ1-1	TRBD1
CASRGAAVETQYF	TGCGCCAGCCGAGGAGCGGCAGTAGAGACCCAGTACTTC	TRBV5-1	NA	TRBJ2-5	NA
CATSEWTSGSSYNEQFF	TGTGCCACCAGTGAATGGACTAGCGGGAGCTCCTACAATGAGCAGTTCTTC	TRBV24-1	many	TRBJ2-1	TRBD2
CSARDSPEAFF	TGCAGTGCTAGAGATAGTCCTGAAGCTTTCTTT	TRBV20-1	many	TRBJ1-1	NA
CASRFAPGGRSTEAFF	TGTGCCAGCAGATTTGCCCCTGGGGGCCGGAGCACTGAAGCTTTCTTT	TRBV28	many	TRBJ1-1	NA
CAWSDLYEQYF	TGTGCCTGGAGTGACTTATACGAGCAGTACTTC	TRBV30	many	TRBJ2-7	NA
CASSLAGLAGRYNEQFF	TGTGCCAGCAGCTTGGCCGGCCTAGCGGGCCGCTACAATGAGCAGTTCTTC	TRBV5-5	many	TRBJ2-1	TRBD2
CASSSTSGSRTGELFF	TGTGCCAGCAGCTCTACTAGCGGGAGTAGGACCGGGGAGCTGTTTTTT	TRBV7-3	many	TRBJ2-2	TRBD2
CAISEMVSPGNEQFF	TGTGCCATCAGTGAGATGGTAAGCCCGGGCAATGAGCAGTTCTTC	TRBV10-3	many	TRBJ2-1	NA
CASSLAGGANTGELFF	TGTGCCAGCAGCTTAGCGGGAGGCGCGAACACCGGGGAGCTGTTTTTT	TRBV7-3	NA	TRBJ2-2	TRBD2
CASRRRSSYEQYF	TGTGCCAGCCGTCGGAGGAGCTCCTACGAGCAGTACTTC	TRBV5-6	many	TRBJ2-7	NA
CSVEGSLTVNYGYTF	TGCAGCGTTGAAGGCTCGCTGACAGTAAACTATGGCTACACCTTC	TRBV29-1	few	TRBJ1-2	NA
CASSQQGRELFF	TGTGCTAGCAGCCAACAGGGCCGGGAGCTTTTTTTT	TRBV7-3	few	TRBJ2-2	NA
CANKPGGAAPYEQYF	TGTGCCAACAAACCAGGGGGCGCAGCGCCATACGAGCAGTACTTC	TRBV11-2	NA	TRBJ2-7	TRBD1
CASRAGGGLEQFF	TGTGCCAGCAGGGCGGGAGGAGGACTTGAGCAGTTCTTC	TRBV6-1	many	TRBJ2-1	TRBD2
CASSGQGSPYNEQFF	TGTGCCAGCAGCGGACAGGGGTCCCCATACAATGAGCAGTTCTTC	TRBV13	many	TRBJ2-1	TRBD1
CASSLRGKGTQYF	TGTGCCAGTAGTCTCCGGGGGAAGGGGACCCAGTACTTC	TRBV19	many	TRBJ2-5	NA
CASSTGERHQPQHF	TGCGCCAGCAGCACAGGGGAGAGGCATCAGCCCCAGCATTTT	TRBV10-2	NA	TRBJ1-5	TRBD1
CASSMGGRETQYF	TGTGCCAGTAGTATGGGGGGGCGGGAGACCCAGTACTTC	TRBV19	once	TRBJ2-5	NA
CASSEWDSKGAFF	TGTGCCAGCAGTGAATGGGACTCAAAGGGAGCTTTCTTT	TRBV25-1	many	TRBJ1-1	NA
CASSPRVYGYTF	TGTGCCAGCAGTCCCAGAGTTTATGGCTACACCTTC	TRBV2	many	TRBJ1-2	NA
CASCPTSGTLYKQYF	TGCGCCAGCTGCCCGACTAGCGGGACGTTATACAAGCAGTACTTC	TRBV5-1	NA	TRBJ2-7	TRBD2
CSARDDRGRNTEAFF	TGCAGTGCTAGAGACGACAGGGGTCGGAACACTGAAGCTTTCTTT	TRBV20-1	many	TRBJ1-1	TRBD1
CSAGATGGATFYGYTF	TGCAGTGCTGGAGCGACAGGGGGAGCAACATTCTATGGCTACACCTTC	TRBV20-1	many	TRBJ1-2	TRBD1
CASSEGGSIIYEQFF	TGTGCCAGCAGTGAAGGCGGAAGCATAATCTATGAGCAGTTCTTC	TRBV6-1	large	TRBJ2-1	NA
CARRPALTSELGGQFF	TGTGCCAGAAGACCAGCTTTAACATCAGAACTTGGCGGGCAGTTCTTC	TRBV7-6	few	TRBJ2-1	NA
CASSQDPRTLIYGYTF	TGTGCCAGCAGCCAAGATCCCCGGACACTTATCTATGGCTACACCTTT	TRBV4-2	few	TRBJ1-2	NA
CASSYSIPQPQHF	TGTGCCAGCAGTTACTCGATACCCCAGCCCCAGCATTTT	TRBV6-2/TRBV6-3	many	TRBJ1-5	NA
CASSFSTGTYNEQFF	TGTGCCAGCAGTTTTTCGACAGGGACCTACAATGAGCAGTTCTTC	TRBV28	many	TRBJ2-1	TRBD1